The 21 T cell receptor beta chains in this list originate from one sample, sequenced in a study of OX40 agonist ivuxolimab in advanced cancers. Generated by immunoSEQ multiplex PCR, the TCRdb table keeps only in-frame clones and is missing some. The repertoire holds 50,000 to 65,000 clones, with more than 75% as singletons. Sequenced here: CD4+ or CD8+ T cells sorted from blood, sampled in a trial of the OX40 agonist ivuxolimab. These receptor sequences come from an adult with an advanced solid tumor such as melanoma, head and neck, liver or kidney cancer.

The V and J genes are TRBV28 and TRBJ2-7; 11 nucleotides match TRBD2. CDR1 and CDR2 (germline): MDHEN, SYDVKM. V lost 5 bases and J lost 2; bases outside the gene matches: 2. The CDR3 loop spans 14 amino acids. CDR3 in amino acids: CASSELAGAYEQYF. The CDR3 nucleotides are TGTGCCAGCAGTGAACTAGCGGGAGCCTACGAGCAGTACTTC.

V usage is TRBV7-2 and J usage is TRBJ2-2; 11 nucleotides line up with TRBD2. V shed 4 bases and J 7 bases; nucleotides not matched to a gene: 8. This CDR3 spans 16 amino acids. Germline V gene sequence: CDR1 SGHTA, CDR2 FQGNSA. Here the CDR3 DNA reads TGTGCCAGCAGCTCTCTAGCGGGAGGAGTTTACGGGGAGCTGTTTTTT. Its protein product is CASSSLAGGVYGELFF.

V is TRBV18 and J is TRBJ2-1, with D possibly matching TRBD2 (5 bases). This CDR3 has 13 amino acids. V dropped 3 bases and J dropped 13 bases, with 16 bases sitting between them. Germline values: CDR1 KGHSH, CDR2 LQKENI. The CDR3 loop is CASSPSDRRYQFF. As DNA, the CDR3 is TGTGCCAGCTCACCTAGCGATAGGAGGTATCAGTTCTTC.

Here the CDR3 reads CASSVGTGSEKLFF. In DNA, the CDR3 is TGCGCCAGCAGCGTCGGGACAGGGTCTGAAAAACTGTTTTTT. The chain joins TRBV5-1 to TRBJ1-4; 9 bases agree with TRBD1. Per the germline V gene, CDR1 is SGHRS and CDR2 is YFSETQ. This CDR3 comprises 14 residues. V was pared by 4 bases and J by 7 bases, with 5 bases of the junction left unmatched.

V gene TRBV7-2 combines with J gene TRBJ1-3; no reliable D call. CDR3 length equals 15 residues. Germline CDR1 reads SGHTA; CDR2 reads FQGNSA. The V gene lost 3 bases and the J gene lost 3 bases, with 12 bases spanning the gap. For the CDR3, the DNA is TGTGCCAGCAGCTTTTTTATGGGTGGTGGAAACACCATATATTTT. Translated: CASSFFMGGGNTIYF.

The chain is built from TRBV5-8 and TRBJ1-2; 7 nucleotides align to TRBD1. Germline loops: CDR1 SGHTS, CDR2 YDEGEE. The junction had 7 bases not matched to a gene; V was cut back by 1 base and J by 4 bases. The CDR3 sequence is 15 residues long. The CDR3: CASSLLADRSYGYTF. The DNA for the CDR3 is TGTGCCAGCAGCTTGTTGGCGGACAGGAGCTATGGCTACACCTTC. Drawing the rest from reference TRBV5-8 and TRBJ1-2, the complete variable domain is EAGVTQSPTHLIKTRGQQATLRCSPISGHTSVYWYQQALGLGLQFLLWYDEGEERNRGNFPPRFSGRQFPNYSSELNVNALELEDSALYLCASSLLADRSYGYTFGSGTRLTVV.

The V and J genes are TRBV18 and TRBJ2-7; 8 bases match TRBD2. Germline lookup yields CDR1 KGHSH and CDR2 LQKENI. J gave up 4 bases and V 3 bases, and 11 bases lay outside the gene matches. The CDR3 extends over 16 amino acids. The CDR3 protein is CASSPARTGGGYEQYF. Written as DNA, the CDR3 is TGTGCCAGCTCACCGGCCAGGACGGGAGGGGGGTACGAGCAGTACTTC.

Judged by abundance, this clone is medium-sized. The chain carries TRBV7-3 and TRBJ1-1, with a possible D match to TRBD1 (5 bases). V was trimmed by 6 bases and J by 1 base, leaving 12 bases between them. The CDR3 runs to 14 residues. Germline-derived CDR1 and CDR2 are SGHTA and FQGTGA. The CDR3 is CASSSDSQNTEAFF. DNA for the CDR3: TGTGCCAGCAGTTCCGACAGCCAGAACACTGAAGCTTTCTTT.

The chain carries TRBV6-5 and TRBJ2-3; D gene ambiguous. This CDR3 has 15 amino acids. Germline CDR1 MNHEY, CDR2 SVGAGI. V dropped 6 bases and J dropped 0 bases, with 13 bases sitting between them. CDR3 protein: CASRDLAGSTDTQYF. The CDR3 region has the DNA TGTGCCAGCAGGGATTTAGCTGGGAGCACAGATACGCAGTATTTT.

The CDR3 is CASSHQSLASTDTQYF. The DNA of the CDR3 is TGCGCCAGCAGCCACCAAAGTCTGGCTAGCACAGATACGCAGTATTTT. This sequence joins TRBV4-1 and TRBJ2-3; no clear D. Per germline, CDR1 MGHRA and CDR2 YSYEKL. Trimming removed 3 bases from V and 0 bases from J, with 13 bases in between. This CDR3 has 16 residues.

This clone is a singleton in its sample. This sequence joins TRBV28 and TRBJ1-5; tentatively, D is TRBD1 (5 bases). The length of the CDR3 is 15 residues. In germline, CDR1 is MDHEN, CDR2 SYDVKM. V lost 3 bases to trimming and J lost 4 bases, with 13 bases between them. The CDR3 nucleotides are TGTGCCAGCAGTTTCGAGGCGGGGGGTAATCAGCCCCAGCATTTT. Translated: CASSFEAGGNQPQHF.

The rearrangement joins TRBV20-1 to TRBJ1-2; no clear D gene. This CDR3 region has 9 residues. Germline CDR1 DFQATT, CDR2 SNEGSKA (reference sequence). In nucleotides, the CDR3 is TGCAGAGTGCCTAATGGCTACACCTTC. This sequence encodes CRVPNGYTF.

This chain links TRBV7-9 with TRBJ2-1; 8 bases match TRBD1. Trimming removed 6 bases from V and 5 bases from J; junction bases left unmatched: 9. This CDR3 has 15 residues. Germline-derived CDR1 and CDR2 are SEHNR and FQNEAQ (reference sequence). The CDR3 protein is CASRRTGIMNNEQFF. Here the CDR3 DNA reads TGTGCCAGCAGGCGGACAGGGATTATGAACAATGAGCAGTTCTTC.

The chain combines TRBV28 with TRBJ1-4, with D possibly being TRBD1 (5 bases). CDR3 length: 12 amino acids. V lost 2 bases, J lost 10 bases, and 8 bases lay in between. The germline gives CDR1 MDHEN, CDR2 SYDVKM. The DNA for the CDR3 is TGTGCCAGCAGTTTAACCGGGACAAAACTGTTTTTT. This sequence encodes CASSLTGTKLFF.

CDR3 sequence: CASSVDTTDTQYF. The DNA for the CDR3 is TGTGCCAGCAGCGTAGACACGACAGATACGCAGTATTTT. The J gene is TRBJ2-3, the V gene TRBV9; no clear D gene. Germline values: CDR1 SGDLS, CDR2 YYNGEE. This CDR3 comprises 13 residues. Trimming removed 0 bases from V and 3 bases from J, with 5 bases in between.

In this sample, this clone turned up a few times. The J gene is TRBJ2-2, the V gene TRBV9, with a tentative D call TRBD1 (6 bases). Germline lookup yields CDR1 SGDLS and CDR2 YYNGEE. V lost 1 base to trimming and J lost 4 bases, with 8 bases between them. The CDR3 runs to 14 residues. The CDR3 DNA is TGTGCCAGCAGCGTATTAGGGGGCACCGGGGAGCTGTTTTTT. Its protein product is CASSVLGGTGELFF.

The V call is TRBV7-9, the J call TRBJ2-3; D perhaps matches TRBD2 (5 bases). The V gene lost 5 bases and the J gene lost 6 bases, with 15 bases spanning the gap. Germline V gives CDR1 SEHNR, CDR2 FQNEAQ (reference sequence). The CDR3 is made up of 14 amino acids. CDR3 in amino acids: CASSPLLARDTQYF. The CDR3 DNA reads as TGTGCCAGCAGCCCTCTCCTAGCCCGCGATACGCAGTATTTT.

J is TRBJ1-1 and V is TRBV28; D uncertain. CDR3 length equals 14 residues. Germline CDR1 reads MDHEN; CDR2 reads SYDVKM. V dropped 6 bases and J dropped 6 bases, with 17 bases sitting between them. The DNA for the CDR3 is TGTGCCAGCAGCCGGGGAAACGGTAGGGCTGAAGCTTTCTTT. Amino acid sequence: CASSRGNGRAEAFF.

This clone is medium-sized (0.01 to 0.1%) within its sample. CDR3: CASSGGLAGVYEQYF. The CDR3 nucleotides are TGTGCCAGTAGTGGAGGACTAGCGGGTGTATACGAGCAGTACTTC. The chain employs TRBV19 and TRBJ2-7; the match to TRBD2 covers 11 bases. The CDR3 covers 15 residues. The germline CDR1 and CDR2 sequences are LNHDA and SQIVND (reference sequence). V lost 5 bases, J lost 4 bases, and 7 bases stayed unmatched.

The rearrangement joins TRBV6-5 to TRBJ2-3, with D perhaps matching TRBD1 (6 bases). The CDR3 runs 12 residues. The V gene lost 8 bases and the J gene lost 2 bases, with 8 bases spanning the gap. Germline-derived CDR1 and CDR2 are MNHEY and SVGAGI. CDR3 DNA sequence: TGTGCCAGCTACAGGGACACAGATACGCAGTATTTT. This gives the protein CASYRDTDTQYF.

The chain employs TRBV6-5 and TRBJ2-2; D is ambiguous. V was trimmed by 6 bases and J by 8 bases, leaving 7 bases between them. The CDR3 extends over 11 amino acids. Looked up from germline, CDR1 is MNHEY and CDR2 is SVGAGI. The CDR3 sequence is CASRVRGELFF. The CDR3 DNA reads TGTGCCAGCAGGGTTCGGGGGGAGCTGTTTTTT.